The 4 T cell receptor beta chains below come from one sample, sequenced in a study of OX40 agonist ivuxolimab in advanced cancers. Sequencing used immunoSEQ multiplex PCR; TCRdb keeps in-frame clones, though not all of them. Of tens of thousands of clones listed, over 80% were seen once; the top ten hold approximately 4.3%. Material: CD4+ or CD8+ T cells sorted from blood, obtained in a trial of the OX40 agonist ivuxolimab. All receptors derive from an adult with an advanced solid tumor such as melanoma, head and neck, liver or kidney cancer.

The chain recombines TRBV7-9 with TRBJ2-1; D is unclear. Per germline, CDR1 SEHNR and CDR2 FQNEAQ (reference sequence). V lost 4 bases and J lost 10, with 14 bases in between. The CDR3 sequence is 13 residues long. As DNA, the CDR3 is TGTGCCAGCAGCTCCCGAGGACCGTGGGAGCAGTTCTTC. Amino acids: CASSSRGPWEQFF.

V gene TRBV28 combines with J gene TRBJ1-5; D gene uncertain. V was pared by 6 bases and J by 1 base, with 7 bases between. The CDR3 is made up of 13 amino acids. Germline-derived CDR1 and CDR2 are MDHEN and SYDVKM. The CDR3 spells CASREGSNQPQHF. CDR3 in DNA: TGTGCCAGCAGGGAGGGCAGCAATCAGCCCCAGCATTTT.

V is TRBV9 and J is TRBJ2-1; D unresolved. The CDR3 is 17 residues long. V lost 5 bases and J 8 bases, leaving 26 bases between the germline ends. Germline CDR1 is SGDLS and CDR2 is YYNGEE. CDR3 in DNA: TGTGCCAGCAGTGATGCCAAGGGCCTATCAGCGATCTATGAGCAGTTCTTC. It specifies CASSDAKGLSAIYEQFF. Looking up the rest from reference TRBV9 and TRBJ2-1 gives the full variable domain: DSGVTQTPKHLITATGQRVTLRCSPRSGDLSVYWYQQSLDQGLQFLIQYYNGEERAKGNILERFSAQQFPDLHSELNLSSLELGDSALYFCASSDAKGLSAIYEQFFGPGTRLTVL.

The sample holds a few counts of this clone. V gene TRBV29-1 combines with J gene TRBJ2-3; 9 nucleotides align to TRBD2. The CDR3 extends over 15 amino acids. Germline CDR1 and CDR2: SQVTM and ANQGSEA. V gave up 7 bases and J gave up 0 bases; unmatched junction bases: 8. The CDR3 here is CSATGGGASTDTQYF. Written as DNA, the CDR3 is TGCAGCGCCACCGGCGGGGGGGCTAGCACAGATACGCAGTATTTT.